Listed here are 27 T cell receptor beta chains from one sample, sequenced in a study of blood T cell repertoires in COVID-19. TCRdb's copy holds only in-frame clones and misses some; the assay was immunoSEQ multiplex PCR. This table holds 90,000 to 110,000 clones, about 80% found once. Sequencing used peripheral blood. The source is a woman between 65 and 79 years old with acute or convalescent COVID-19.

The chain has TRBV20-1 and TRBJ2-3, with TRBD2 matching 11 bases. CDR1 DFQATT and CDR2 SNEGSKA come from the germline V gene (reference sequence). The junction had 10 bases not matched to a gene; V was cut back by 3 bases and J by 5 bases. The CDR3 is 16 amino acids. This CDR3 is CSASISSGGQIDTQYF. CDR3 nucleotide sequence: TGCAGTGCTAGTATTTCTAGCGGGGGGCAAATAGATACGCAGTATTTT.

The chain combines TRBV5-1 with TRBJ2-5; 8 bases fit TRBD2. This CDR3 has 16 residues. Germline values: CDR1 SGHRS, CDR2 YFSETQ. The V segment lost 4 bases and the J segment 5 bases; nucleotides outside the gene matches: 13. The CDR3 loop reads CASSAGGALIVETQYF. CDR3 nucleotides: TGCGCCAGCAGCGCCGGGGGGGCCCTTATCGTCGAGACCCAGTACTTC.

This clone was counted between two and nine times. This sequence joins TRBV10-3 and TRBJ1-2; 7 bases line up with TRBD1. Germline CDR1 reads ENHRY; CDR2 reads SYGVKD. This CDR3 has 14 amino acids. After removal of 5 bases from V and 1 base from J, the junction contained 4 bases not matched to a gene. The CDR3 sequence is CAISLTGDNYGYTF. CDR3 bases: TGTGCCATCAGTCTTACAGGGGATAACTATGGCTACACCTTC.

A few counts support this clone. Written as DNA, the CDR3 is TGCGCCAGCAGCTTGTCAGGGGGCGGTGAGCAGTTCTTC. Translated: CASSLSGGGEQFF. The chain joins TRBV5-1 to TRBJ2-1, with 8 positions matching TRBD1. Germline V gene data show CDR1 as SGHRS and CDR2 as YFSETQ. The junction had 3 bases not matched to a gene; V was cut back by 1 base and J by 9 bases. The CDR3 extends over 13 amino acids.

This clone was observed a few times. The rearrangement links TRBV2 to TRBJ1-5, with no clear D. The length of the CDR3 is 16 residues. V lost 5 bases, J lost 0 bases, and 14 bases lay in between. Germline V gene lookup returns CDR1 SNHLY and CDR2 FYNNEI. This CDR3 reads CASSNTQEHSNQPQHF. DNA of the CDR3: TGTGCCAGCAGTAACACGCAGGAACATAGCAATCAGCCCCAGCATTTT.

This chain connects TRBV14 to TRBJ1-1, with 9 bases aligning to TRBD1. CDR3 length: 15 residues. J lost 1 base, V lost 8 bases, and 8 bases had no gene match. Germline V gene data show CDR1 as SGHDN and CDR2 as FVKESK. DNA for the CDR3: TGTGCCAGCGGGGGACAGGGTTGGTCGAACACTGAAGCTTTCTTT. Translating gives CASGGQGWSNTEAFF.

The J gene is TRBJ2-7, the V gene TRBV18; D might be TRBD1 (6 bases). The germline V gene encodes CDR1 KGHSH and CDR2 LQKENI. V dropped 3 bases and J dropped 2 bases, with 23 bases sitting between them. This CDR3 spans 18 amino acids. The CDR3 region is CASSPQYGYRALTYEQYF. DNA for the CDR3: TGTGCCAGCTCACCGCAGTACGGATACAGGGCCCTTACCTACGAGCAGTACTTC.

V is TRBV5-1 and J is TRBJ1-2, with 7 nucleotides matching TRBD1. The germline V gene has CDR1 SGHRS and CDR2 YFSETQ. V shed 4 bases, J shed 7 bases, and the junction held 10 bases outside the gene matches. The CDR3 is 14 residues long. CDR3 nucleotide sequence: TGCGCCAGCAGCGACCAACAGGGGATCTCTGGCTACACCTTC. It translates to CASSDQQGISGYTF.

The gene calls are TRBV7-2 and TRBJ2-6, with D hard to call. CDR3 length: 13 amino acids. In germline, CDR1 is SGHTA, CDR2 FQGNSA. The V end was cut by 6 bases, the J end by 4 bases, with 7 bases between. CDR3: CASRLTGANVLTF. Here the CDR3 DNA reads TGTGCCAGCAGGTTAACAGGGGCCAACGTCCTGACTTTC.

The chain couples TRBV7-2 to TRBJ2-3; D possibly corresponds to TRBD2 (7 bases). Trimming took 5 bases from V and 9 from J, leaving 24 bases between them. This CDR3 comprises 16 residues. Germline loops: CDR1 SGHTA, CDR2 FQGNSA. The CDR3 bases are TGTGCCAGCAGCACCCGCGGGGGCCCCGGGGAGTACACGCAGTATTTT. The encoded protein is CASSTRGGPGEYTQYF. Drawing the rest from reference TRBV7-2 and TRBJ2-3, the complete variable domain is GAGVSQSPSNKVTEKGKDVELRCDPISGHTALYWYRQSLGQGLEFLIYFQGNSAPDKSGLPSDRFSAERTGGSVSTLTIQRTQQEDSAVYLCASSTRGGPGEYTQYFGPGTRLTVL.

The V and J genes are TRBV13 and TRBJ2-1, with TRBD1 matching 10 bases. CDR3 length: 14 residues. Germline CDR1 and CDR2: PRHDT and FYEKMQ (reference sequence). Unmatched junction bases numbered 1, after V lost 2 bases and J lost 6 bases. In DNA, the CDR3 is TGTGCCAGCAGCTTACGACAGGGGGCCAATGAGCAGTTCTTC. Protein sequence: CASSLRQGANEQFF.

This clone has just a few counts. This chain connects TRBV19 to TRBJ2-2; tentatively, D is TRBD1 (5 bases). The CDR3 has 16 residues. The germline CDR1 and CDR2 sequences are LNHDA and SQIVND (reference sequence). Trimming removed 3 bases at V and 5 bases at J, with 16 bases between. CDR3 in DNA: TGTGCCAGTAGTATTAGGTCCCAGGGAAGTACCGGGGAGCTGTTTTTT. It specifies CASSIRSQGSTGELFF.

The rearrangement joins TRBV6-5 to TRBJ2-7, with 13 bases that match TRBD2. There are 16 residues in the CDR3. CDR1 and CDR2 (germline): MNHEY, SVGAGI. With 2 bases clipped from V and 2 bases from J, the junction kept 3 bases outside the gene matches. CDR3 in DNA: TGTGCCAGCAGTTACGGTACTAGCGGGGGGGCCTACGAGCAGTACTTC. Amino acids: CASSYGTSGGAYEQYF.

J is TRBJ1-6 and V is TRBV19; D unresolved. V was cut by 9 bases and J by 7 bases, with 16 bases left in between. The germline CDR1 and CDR2 sequences are LNHDA and SQIVND (reference sequence). The length of the CDR3 is 14 residues. The CDR3, as DNA: TGTGCCAGCCAAGGAGGGCCCCTGAATTCACCCCTCCACTTT. Its translation: CASQGGPLNSPLHF.

This clone was detected only a few times. The chain is built from TRBV5-6 and TRBJ1-5; 7 bases are shared with TRBD1. The J segment lost 7 bases and the V segment lost 2 bases, leaving 15 bases of the junction unmatched. The germline gives CDR1 SGHDT, CDR2 YYEEEE. The CDR3 loop spans 17 amino acids. Written as DNA, the CDR3 is TGTGCCAGCAGCTTAGGGTACACACAGGGGACGGGACAGCCCCAGCATTTT. Translating gives CASSLGYTQGTGQPQHF.

The CDR3 DNA reads TGCGCCAGCGCCACAGGGGAGGGAAACACCATATATTTT. It specifies CASATGEGNTIYF. The chain has TRBV5-1 and TRBJ1-3; 7 bases align to TRBD1. The CDR3 sequence is 13 residues long. Unmatched junction bases numbered 5, after V lost 7 bases and J lost 4 bases. Germline lookup yields CDR1 SGHRS and CDR2 YFSETQ.

V and J are TRBV27 and TRBJ2-5, with a weak D call TRBD2 (5 bases). Looked up from germline, CDR1 is MNHEY and CDR2 is SMNVEV (reference sequence). The CDR3 is 11 residues long. V was clipped by 6 bases and J by 4 bases, with 6 bases between them. CDR3 nucleotides: TGTGCCAGCAGCGAGGGAGAGACCCAGTACTTC. Its translation is CASSEGETQYF.

The V and J genes are TRBV7-9 and TRBJ1-1, with D possibly matching TRBD1 (6 bases). The V gene's germline CDR1 is SEHNR and CDR2 FQNEAQ (reference sequence). The V end was cut by 6 bases, the J end by 4 bases, with 12 bases between. This CDR3 comprises 13 residues. The CDR3 nucleotides read TGTGCCAGCAGGAACAGGGTCGGCACTGAAGCTTTCTTT. Its protein product is CASRNRVGTEAFF.

The gene calls are TRBV21-1 and TRBJ2-1; TRBD2 is the table's D call and was not checked against the DNA. TRBV21-1 is recorded as a pseudogene. The CDR3 has 15 amino acids. This CDR3 is CASSKKYRLTNEQFF. CDR3 DNA sequence: TGTGCCAGCAGCAAAAAATATAGACTAACGAATGAGCAGTTCTTC.

This clone showed up just once. The chain uses TRBV9 and TRBJ1-3; weak D call: TRBD1 (5 bases). Germline CDR1 SGDLS, CDR2 YYNGEE. CDR3 length equals 17 residues. The V end was cut by 2 bases, the J end by 1 base, with 16 bases between. The CDR3 DNA is TGTGCCAGCAGCGTCTCATCGTGGGGGGGTTCTGGAAACACCATATATTTT. It yields the protein CASSVSSWGGSGNTIYF.

In DNA form, the CDR3 reads TGTGCCACTCAAAGGACAGGGGCTAAAGAGTCGTATGGCTACACCTTC. Amino acid sequence: CATQRTGAKESYGYTF. V is TRBV19 and J is TRBJ1-2, with TRBD1 identical over 9 bases. The germline V gene has CDR1 LNHDA and CDR2 SQIVND (reference sequence). The CDR3 spans 16 residues. V dropped 10 bases and J dropped 5; count of bases not matched to a gene: 17.

This clone appeared a single time. A read error may produce the germline difference seen at one junction end. This chain uses TRBV7-2 with TRBJ2-1; D remains ambiguous. Germline V gene sequence: CDR1 SGHTA, CDR2 FQGNSA. The CDR3 length is 15 residues. This CDR3 reads CASSSAGSSYDEQFF. The CDR3 DNA is TGTGCCAGCAGCTCAGCCGGGTCTTCCTACGATGAGCAGTTCTTC.

This clone was seen more than once but under ten times. J is TRBJ2-2 and V is TRBV3-1 (or the pseudogene TRBV3-2); 9 bases match TRBD2. CDR1 LGHDT and CDR2 YNNKEL come from the germline V gene (reference sequence). CDR3 length equals 17 residues. Trimming cost V 4 bases and J 4 bases; bases outside gene matches: 10. CDR3 region: CASSPRGRGGLTGELFF. CDR3 coding DNA: TGTGCCAGCAGCCCCCGGGGGCGGGGGGGCCTCACCGGGGAGCTGTTTTTT.

The genes are TRBV6-5 and TRBJ2-7, with a weak D call TRBD1 (5 bases). CDR3 length: 15 residues. V lost 8 bases and J lost 5, with 22 bases in between. Germline V gene data show CDR1 as MNHEY and CDR2 as SVGAGI. CDR3 DNA sequence: TGTGCCAGCCGCCGAATGGTCAGCAGGGTCGACGAGCAGTACTTC. Its protein is CASRRMVSRVDEQYF.

This chain uses TRBV5-1 with TRBJ1-4; no definite D call. In germline, CDR1 is SGHRS, CDR2 YFSETQ. V was cut by 3 bases and J by 7 bases, with 13 bases left in between. This CDR3 has 14 amino acids. As DNA, the CDR3 is TGCGCCAGCAGCTCTCAGGCCGCCAGTGAAAAACTGTTTTTT. Protein sequence: CASSSQAASEKLFF.

This chain joins TRBV18 and TRBJ1-1, with no clear D. The CDR3 spans 14 residues. Trimming pared 2 bases from V and 6 bases from J, leaving 13 bases between. Germline CDR1 and CDR2: KGHSH and LQKENI. DNA of the CDR3: TGTGCCAGCTCACCAATGAGGATAGGCCCTGAAGCTTTCTTT. Encoded protein: CASSPMRIGPEAFF.

The rearrangement links TRBV19 to TRBJ1-4, with D possibly TRBD1 on 6 matching bases. The CDR3 is 14 residues long. Germline V gives CDR1 LNHDA, CDR2 SQIVND (reference sequence). Trimming cost V 3 bases and J 7 bases, with 12 bases left between them. The CDR3 is CASSMVTGSEKLFF. Here the CDR3 DNA reads TGTGCCAGTAGTATGGTTACAGGGAGTGAAAAACTGTTTTTT. Full variable domain (remainder filled in from reference TRBV19 and TRBJ1-4): DGGITQSPKYLFRKEGQNVTLSCEQNLNHDAMYWYRQDPGQGLRLIYYSQIVNDFQKGDIAEGYSVSREKKESFPLTVTSAQKNPTAFYLCASSMVTGSEKLFFGSGTQLSVL.